The 27 T cell receptor beta chains presented below share a single source sample, sequenced in a study of blood T cell repertoires in COVID-19. TCRdb's copy holds only in-frame clones and misses some; the assay was immunoSEQ multiplex PCR. The sample has a few hundred thousand clones, 85% to 90% seen once; the top ten hold 4% to 5%. The sample comprised PBMCs or T cells enriched from blood (not recorded which). Every receptor here comes from a man aged 30-40 years who had recovered from COVID-19.

The rearrangement links TRBV2 to TRBJ2-2; 10 bases line up with TRBD1. J lost 5 bases, V lost 6 bases, and 6 bases had no gene match. Germline assignment: CDR1 SNHLY and CDR2 FYNNEI. This CDR3 spans 15 amino acids. The CDR3 sequence is CASRRDRGGTGELFF. In nucleotides, the CDR3 is TGTGCCAGCAGAAGGGACAGGGGTGGTACCGGGGAGCTGTTTTTT.

In nucleotides, the CDR3 is TGCGCCAGCAGTCAGACAGGGGTCGCTGAAGCTTTCTTT. Amino acid sequence: CASSQTGVAEAFF. V is TRBV10-2 and J is TRBJ1-1; 8 nucleotides agree with TRBD1. The germline gives CDR1 WSHSY, CDR2 SAAADI. This CDR3 is 13 amino acids long. J was trimmed by 6 bases and V by 5 bases; bases with no gene match: 5.

The chain is built from TRBV6-5 and TRBJ2-7, with a possible D match to TRBD1 (5 bases). Trimming removed 4 bases from V and 6 bases from J, with 13 bases in between. From germline, CDR1 is MNHEY and CDR2 SVGAGI. This CDR3 has 13 residues. The CDR3 is CASSSSRVGEQYF. The DNA of the CDR3 is TGTGCCAGCAGTTCTTCCAGGGTCGGCGAGCAGTACTTC.

This chain links TRBV4-1 with TRBJ1-1; perhaps TRBD1 as D (6 bases). CDR3 length: 18 amino acids. Germline CDR1 reads MGHRA; CDR2 reads YSYEKL. V was trimmed by 3 bases and J by 3 bases, leaving 23 bases between them. CDR3 protein: CASSQEPQGSILHTEAFF. The CDR3 DNA follows: TGCGCCAGCAGCCAGGAACCTCAGGGGTCCATCCTCCACACTGAAGCTTTCTTT.

This chain links TRBV28 with TRBJ1-5; tentative D call: TRBD1 (6 bases). The V end was cut by 7 bases, the J end by 2 bases, with 15 bases between. The germline CDR1 and CDR2 sequences are MDHEN and SYDVKM. The CDR3 spans 15 residues. The CDR3: CASTGAGGGNQPQHF. In DNA form, the CDR3 reads TGTGCCAGCACCGGGGCGGGGGGCGGCAATCAGCCCCAGCATTTT.

The table lists this clone with many counts. The rearrangement joins TRBV2 to TRBJ1-1; 7 positions agree with TRBD1. This CDR3 region has 15 residues. Unmatched junction bases numbered 13, after V lost 6 bases and J lost 6 bases. In germline, CDR1 is SNHLY, CDR2 FYNNEI. The CDR3 DNA reads as TGTGCCAGCAGCCCCTCCGACAGGGCCCGCTCTGAAGCTTTCTTT. Protein: CASSPSDRARSEAFF. Full variable domain (remainder filled in from reference TRBV2 and TRBJ1-1): EPEVTQTPSHQVTQMGQEVILRCVPISNHLYFYWYRQILGQKVEFLVSFYNNEISEKSEIFDDQFSVERPDGSNFTLKIRSTKLEDSAMYFCASSPSDRARSEAFFGQGTRLTVV.

The chain carries TRBV5-6 and TRBJ1-1; D unclear. Deletions cut 4 bases from V and 1 base from J, with 11 bases between. The germline V gene encodes CDR1 SGHDT and CDR2 YYEEEE. This CDR3 is built from 14 residues. CDR3 DNA: TGTGCCAGCAGCCGCAACAATAAGAACACTGAAGCTTTCTTT. Translating it yields CASSRNNKNTEAFF. The entire variable domain, with the rest obtained from reference TRBV5-6 and TRBJ1-1, is as follows: DAGVTQSPTHLIKTRGQQVTLRCSPKSGHDTVSWYQQALGQGPQFIFQYYEEEERQRGNFPDRFSGHQFPNYSSELNVNALLLGDSALYLCASSRNNKNTEAFFGQGTRLTVV.

The V and J genes are TRBV5-1 and TRBJ1-6, with TRBD1 matching 8 bases. Germline V gene data show CDR1 as SGHRS and CDR2 as YFSETQ. This CDR3 comprises 16 residues. V lost 0 bases and J lost 7; bases outside the gene matches: 6. DNA for the CDR3: TGCGCCAGCAGCTTGGGGCTACAGGGGGGCAATTCACCCCTCCACTTT. It codes for CASSLGLQGGNSPLHF.

This chain joins TRBV11-2 and TRBJ2-1; D is perhaps TRBD2 (5 bases). Germline loops: CDR1 SGHAT, CDR2 FQNNGV. CDR3 length equals 15 residues. Trimming took off 5 bases at V and 3 bases at J, with 14 bases between the two ends. CDR3 residues: CASSLTRPNYNEQFF. Here the CDR3 DNA reads TGTGCCAGCAGCCTAACTAGGCCTAACTACAATGAGCAGTTCTTC.

J is TRBJ1-1 and V is TRBV30; maybe TRBD1 (5 bases). Germline CDR1 reads GTSNPN; CDR2 reads SVGIG (reference sequence). The CDR3 spans 12 residues. The germline V and J ends were trimmed by 3 bases and 7 bases, with 12 bases remaining between them. DNA for the CDR3: TGTGCCTGGAGCCATCCCGGGGGTGAAGCTTTCTTT. It translates to CAWSHPGGEAFF. The entire variable domain, with the rest obtained from reference TRBV30 and TRBJ1-1, is as follows: SQTIHQWPATLVQPVGSPLSLECTVEGTSNPNLYWYRQAAGRGLQLLFYSVGIGQISSEVPQNLSASRPQDRQFILSSKKLLLSDSGFYLCAWSHPGGEAFFGQGTRLTVV.

The rearrangement uses TRBV6-4 and TRBJ1-2; 8 nucleotides line up with TRBD1. The V gene's germline CDR1 is MRHNA and CDR2 SNTAGT. The CDR3 loop spans 15 amino acids. The trim removed 2 bases at V and 4 bases at J, leaving 6 bases unmatched. The CDR3 loop is CASSDTPRGLYGYTF. CDR3 bases: TGTGCCAGCAGTGACACTCCCAGGGGGCTCTATGGCTACACCTTC.

The count of this clone is one. The chain uses TRBV10-3 and TRBJ2-1, with 11 bases aligning to TRBD2. V gave up 5 bases and J gave up 4 bases; unmatched junction bases: 1. The CDR3 contains 14 residues. The V gene's germline CDR1 is ENHRY and CDR2 SYGVKD. CDR3 protein: CAISSSGGYNEQFF. The CDR3, as DNA: TGTGCCATCAGTTCTAGCGGGGGGTACAATGAGCAGTTCTTC.

This chain connects TRBV9 to TRBJ1-5, with D maybe TRBD1 (5 bases). Germline CDR1 SGDLS, CDR2 YYNGEE. This CDR3 is 14 amino acids long. V was trimmed by 0 bases and J by 6 bases, leaving 10 bases between them. The CDR3 DNA follows: TGTGCCAGCAGCGTAGGCAGGGAAGGTCAGCCCCAGCATTTT. Its translation: CASSVGREGQPQHF. Full variable domain (outside the CDR3, taken from reference TRBV9 and TRBJ1-5): DSGVTQTPKHLITATGQRVTLRCSPRSGDLSVYWYQQSLDQGLQFLIQYYNGEERAKGNILERFSAQQFPDLHSELNLSSLELGDSALYFCASSVGREGQPQHFGDGTRLSIL.

This chain uses TRBV27 with TRBJ1-4; a weak D match, TRBD1 (5 bases). In germline, CDR1 is MNHEY, CDR2 SMNVEV (reference sequence). Trimming removed 1 base from V and 8 bases from J, with 14 bases in between. The CDR3 totals 15 residues. The CDR3 here is CASSLYAQGSEKLFF. The CDR3, as DNA: TGTGCCAGCAGTTTATATGCCCAGGGTTCGGAAAAACTGTTTTTT.

The genes are TRBV30 and TRBJ2-1, with D possibly TRBD2 on 5 matching bases. This CDR3 comprises 13 residues. V lost 2 bases and J lost 2, with 7 bases in between. Looked up from germline, CDR1 is GTSNPN and CDR2 is SVGIG (reference sequence). CDR3 amino acids: CAWSLLAYNEQFF. For the CDR3, the DNA is TGTGCCTGGAGTTTACTAGCCTACAATGAGCAGTTCTTC.

The chain is built from TRBV24-1 and TRBJ1-1, with 7 bases matching TRBD1. The CDR3 runs to 13 residues. CDR1 and CDR2 (germline): KGHDR, SFDVKD. V dropped 4 bases and J dropped 8; count of bases not matched to a gene: 6. As DNA, the CDR3 is TGTGCCACCAGTGACCCGAAACAGGGGGAAGCTTTCTTT. This codes for CATSDPKQGEAFF.

This clone was counted once. The rearrangement uses TRBV28 and TRBJ1-1, with a weak D call TRBD1 (6 bases). There are 15 residues in the CDR3. The ends were cut back, 9 bases at V and 3 bases at J, with 20 bases in the middle. Germline CDR1 and CDR2: MDHEN and SYDVKM. The CDR3 DNA sequence: TGTGCCAGTTATAGTGGGACATTCGCTTACACTGAAGCTTTCTTT. Residues: CASYSGTFAYTEAFF.

The V gene is TRBV5-8, the J gene TRBJ2-1; 8 bases agree with TRBD2. Germline loops: CDR1 SGHTS, CDR2 YDEGEE. The CDR3 is made up of 15 amino acids. Unmatched junction bases numbered 7, after V lost 4 bases and J lost 4 bases. In nucleotides, the CDR3 is TGTGCCAGCAGCGCGGTGGTAGCGGGATACAATGAGCAGTTCTTC. Translating gives CASSAVVAGYNEQFF.

The chain is built from TRBV7-9 and TRBJ2-1, with 7 positions matching TRBD2. Germline CDR1 reads SEHNR; CDR2 reads FQNEAQ (reference sequence). V was clipped by 3 bases and J by 4 bases; unmatched bases: 3. The CDR3 spans 14 residues. CDR3 DNA sequence: TGTGCCAGCAGCTTCGAAGCGGGATACAATGAGCAGTTCTTC. As protein: CASSFEAGYNEQFF. The full variable domain, with the rest looked up from reference TRBV7-9 and TRBJ2-1, is DTGVSQNPRHKITKRGQNVTFRCDPISEHNRLYWYRQTLGQGPEFLTYFQNEAQLEKSRLLSDRFSAERPKGSFSTLEIQRTEQGDSAMYLCASSFEAGYNEQFFGPGTRLTVL.

The chain carries TRBV7-8 and TRBJ1-5; tentatively, D is TRBD1 (6 bases). The CDR3 spans 14 residues. CDR1 is SGHVS, CDR2 FQNEAQ, per germline. V lost 1 base and J 2 bases, leaving 6 bases between the germline ends. CDR3 residues: CASSLGTGNQPQHF. The CDR3 DNA reads as TGTGCCAGCAGCTTAGGGACAGGCAATCAGCCCCAGCATTTT.

The chain couples TRBV27 to TRBJ1-5; D remains unclear. The V end was cut by 5 bases, the J end by 0 bases, with 26 bases between. Germline values: CDR1 MNHEY, CDR2 SMNVEV (reference sequence). The CDR3 length is 20 residues. CDR3 nucleotides: TGTGCCAGCAGTCCATATCAAGGAGCGGGTTGGGGTTATAGCAATCAGCCCCAGCATTTT. Its translation is CASSPYQGAGWGYSNQPQHF.

CDR3: CATSREQGLDQPQHF. The CDR3 DNA reads as TGTGCCACCAGCAGGGAACAGGGGTTGGATCAGCCCCAGCATTTT. This rearrangement joins TRBV15 to TRBJ1-5; TRBD1 agrees at 7 bases. J was trimmed by 5 bases and V by 3 bases; bases with no gene match: 7. Per germline, CDR1 LNHNV and CDR2 YYDKDF (reference sequence). CDR3 length: 15 residues.

On this clone: Other nucleotide sequences in the sample specify the same CDR3. The genes are TRBV11-3 and TRBJ1-1; D is unclear. The CDR3 totals 14 residues. Germline CDR1 reads SGHNT; CDR2 reads YENEEA. V was trimmed by 5 bases and J by 1 base, leaving 11 bases between them. The CDR3 nucleotides are TGTGCCAGCAGCCCCCGGGCGGGGAACACTGAAGCTTTCTTT. As protein: CASSPRAGNTEAFF.

The chain is built from TRBV5-5 and TRBJ2-6, with 8 bases matching TRBD1. The CDR3 loop spans 17 amino acids. V was clipped by 5 bases and J by 2 bases; unmatched bases: 9. Germline CDR1 reads SGHKS; CDR2 reads YYEKEE (reference sequence). CDR3 sequence reads: CASRAGQGRTGANVLTF. The DNA for the CDR3 is TGTGCCAGCAGAGCTGGACAGGGTAGGACTGGGGCCAACGTCCTGACTTTC.

The chain links TRBV5-1 to TRBJ1-4; possible D gene TRBD1, 6 bases. The CDR3 runs 17 residues. The germline gives CDR1 SGHRS, CDR2 YFSETQ. The ends were cut back, 4 bases at V and 0 bases at J, with 16 bases in the middle. The CDR3 region is CASSTTTGTSTNEKLFF. DNA of the CDR3: TGCGCCAGCAGCACGACCACCGGGACATCAACTAATGAAAAACTGTTTTTT.

This clone appeared a single time. The V gene is TRBV28, the J gene TRBJ2-7, with 9 positions matching TRBD2. Trimming at V came to 3 bases and at J to 2 bases, leaving 5 bases not matched to a gene. This CDR3 has 15 residues. Germline CDR1 MDHEN, CDR2 SYDVKM. This chain's CDR3 is CASSLGLARTYEQYF. The CDR3, as DNA: TGTGCCAGCAGTTTGGGACTAGCTAGAACCTACGAGCAGTACTTC.

V is TRBV3-1 (or the pseudogene TRBV3-2) and J is TRBJ2-7; D is perhaps TRBD2 (6 bases). CDR3 length: 13 amino acids. Trimming cost V 2 bases and J 5 bases, with 10 bases left between them. Germline-derived CDR1 and CDR2 are LGHDT and YNNKEL (reference sequence). CDR3 sequence reads: CASSQHSGNEQYF. In nucleotides, the CDR3 is TGTGCCAGCAGCCAACATAGCGGTAACGAGCAGTACTTC.